This T cell receptor beta chain was sequenced for a study of shared clonotypes between healthy human individuals. Repertoires were generated with immunoSEQ multiplex PCR, while TCRdb's copy carries only in-frame clones and drops some. This sample has 2 million to 2.5 million clones, with about 92% found just once. Trimming took 4 bases from V and 5 from J, leaving 14 bases between them. Germline CDR1 ENHRY, CDR2 SYGVKD. The length of the CDR3 is 14 residues. This clone was seen a single time. What it binds is unknown. Donors included only healthy HIV-negative adults lacking recent acute infections or vaccinations. Study-level points and caveats: Across subsets, estimated richness was generally greater for naive than for memory populations.

V usage is TRBV10-3 and J usage is TRBJ2-5, with D maybe TRBD2 (6 bases). The TCR originated in a man between 18 and 29 years old in good health. Some clones in this sample may be carry-over from other donors' samples. What was sequenced was naive CD4+ T cells from PBMCs. Sample subset: CD45RA+ positively selected. The CDR3 region has the DNA TGTGCCATCAGTGCTCAGCGGAGGGTGGAGACCCAGTACTTC. Translated, it gives CAISAQRRVETQYF.